The 25 T cell receptor beta chains given below trace back to one sample, sequenced in a study of cytomegalovirus exposure and HLA in healthy donors. PCR was performed using 60 Vbeta and 13 Jbeta primers. The repertoire was sequenced with immunoSEQ multiplex PCR; TCRdb's copy has only in-frame clones and lacks some. The table shows 100,000 to 150,000 clones, with under 85% occurring only once. Specimen: PBMCs. The receptor set was obtained from a male donor in good health and CMV-seropositive.

The chain is built from TRBV28 and TRBJ1-2; TRBD1 agrees at 9 bases. Unmatched junction bases numbered 14, after V lost 2 bases and J lost 7 bases. Germline V gene data show CDR1 as MDHEN and CDR2 as SYDVKM. This CDR3 is 17 amino acids long. CDR3 nucleotides: TGTGCCAGCAGTTTAGGGGGAGGCACAGGGGGCTGGAGTGGCTACACCTTC. This codes for CASSLGGGTGGWSGYTF.

Regarding this clone: A read error is likely, as this CDR3 ends without the conserved phenylalanine or tryptophan. The CDR3 DNA sequence: TGTGCCAGTAGTACGCTATACCAGGGGGAGCAGTACTGC. Translated, it gives CASSTLYQGEQYC. V usage is TRBV19 and J usage is TRBJ2-7, with D perhaps TRBD1 (6 bases). CDR1 is LNHDA, CDR2 SQIVND, per germline (reference sequence). The CDR3 is made up of 13 amino acids. V lost 4 bases to trimming and J lost 7 bases, with 14 bases between them.

This clone was detected a few times. CDR3 protein: CASSLLLAGNGELFF. In nucleotides, the CDR3 is TGCGCCAGCAGCTTGTTACTAGCAGGAAACGGGGAGCTGTTTTTT. The gene calls are TRBV5-1 and TRBJ2-2, with D perhaps matching TRBD2 (6 bases). This CDR3 is built from 15 residues. The V gene lost 1 base and the J gene lost 7 bases, with 14 bases spanning the gap. CDR1 is SGHRS, CDR2 YFSETQ, per germline. Based on the CDR3 plus reference TRBV5-1 and TRBJ2-2, the full variable domain is KAGVTQTPRYLIKTRGQQVTLSCSPISGHRSVSWYQQTPGQGLQFLFEYFSETQRNKGNFPGRFSGRQFSNSRSEMNVSTLELGDSALYLCASSLLLAGNGELFFGEGSRLTVL.

V and J are TRBV19 and TRBJ1-1, with D possibly TRBD1 on 5 matching bases. Trimming pared 10 bases from V and 12 bases from J, leaving 18 bases between. Germline CDR1 LNHDA, CDR2 SQIVND (reference sequence). This CDR3 comprises 11 residues. This CDR3 reads CATRGIAGTFF. CDR3 DNA sequence: TGTGCCACCCGGGGGATAGCAGGGACTTTCTTT.

On this clone itself: The junction departs from germline at one end; a sequencing error may be responsible. J is TRBJ1-1 and V is TRBV5-5, with 10 bases lining up with TRBD1. CDR3 size: 14 residues. Germline V gene lookup returns CDR1 SGHKS and CDR2 YYEKEE (reference sequence). CDR3 loop: CASNLDRGYTEAFF. Here the CDR3 DNA reads TGTGCCAGCAACTTGGACAGGGGGTACACTGAAGCTTTCTTT. Variable domain in full (rest from reference TRBV5-5 and TRBJ1-1): DAGVTQSPTHLIKTRGQQVTLRCSPISGHKSVSWYQQVLGQGPQFIFQYYEKEERGRGNFPDRFSARQFPNYSSELNVNALLLGDSALYLCASNLDRGYTEAFFGQGTRLTVV.

This clone was detected once. V usage is TRBV5-1 and J usage is TRBJ2-5, with TRBD1 matching over 8 bases. Trimming removed 4 bases from V and 4 bases from J; junction bases left unmatched: 9. There are 15 residues in the CDR3. Germline V gene sequence: CDR1 SGHRS, CDR2 YFSETQ. This CDR3 is CASSAGTQGGETQYF. CDR3 nucleotides: TGCGCCAGCAGCGCCGGGACACAGGGGGGAGAGACCCAGTACTTC.

The chain couples TRBV5-1 to TRBJ2-1, with TRBD2 as a possible D gene (6 bases). CDR1 and CDR2 (germline): SGHRS, YFSETQ. The CDR3 loop spans 14 amino acids. V was shortened by 5 bases and J by 2 bases, with 11 bases between the two germline ends. The chain's CDR3 is CASREEGPYNEQFF. In DNA form, the CDR3 reads TGCGCCAGCAGAGAGGAGGGTCCCTACAATGAGCAGTTCTTC.

The chain recombines TRBV28 with TRBJ2-3, with D possibly TRBD1 on 6 matching bases. CDR1 and CDR2 (germline): MDHEN, SYDVKM. With 3 bases removed from V and 5 bases from J, the gap between germline ends came to 15 bases. The CDR3 extends over 15 amino acids. The CDR3 DNA reads as TGTGCCAGCAGTTTCCCCAGACAGGCTGGAGATACGCAGTATTTT. Encoded protein: CASSFPRQAGDTQYF.

This clone was seen only a few times. The chain carries TRBV19 and TRBJ2-2; TRBD2 aligns across 15 bases. Germline loops: CDR1 LNHDA, CDR2 SQIVND (reference sequence). The junction had 15 bases not matched to a gene; V was cut back by 10 bases and J by 3 bases. The CDR3 contains 19 residues. DNA for the CDR3: TGTGCCACCCGGAGGATTTGGACTAGCGGGGGGGCGGACACCGGGGAGCTGTTTTTT. It encodes CATRRIWTSGGADTGELFF.

The V and J genes are TRBV9 and TRBJ2-3, with TRBD2 matching 12 bases. The germline V gene encodes CDR1 SGDLS and CDR2 YYNGEE. The CDR3 consists of 18 residues. Trimming removed 0 bases from V and 3 bases from J; junction bases left unmatched: 8. As DNA, the CDR3 is TGTGCCAGCAGCGTAGACCCCCTAGCGGGAGGGAAAACAGATACGCAGTATTTT. Its protein product is CASSVDPLAGGKTDTQYF.

In its sample, this clone was seen a few times. The chain links TRBV9 to TRBJ1-2; D not certain. Trimming shortened V by 2 bases and J by 0 bases, and 8 bases separated the two germline ends. This CDR3 is 14 amino acids long. Per germline, CDR1 SGDLS and CDR2 YYNGEE. The CDR3 reads CASSVGDTNYGYTF. The CDR3 region has the DNA TGTGCCAGCAGCGTCGGCGACACTAACTATGGCTACACCTTC.

A word on this clone: Different DNA sequences within this sample yield the same CDR3. The chain carries TRBV29-1 and TRBJ2-3; 8 positions match TRBD2. With V trimmed by 4 bases and J by 6 bases, 3 bases remained unmatched. CDR3 length equals 12 residues. Looked up from germline, CDR1 is SQVTM and CDR2 is ANQGSEA. CDR3 protein: CSVVVAGDTQYF. CDR3 bases: TGCAGCGTTGTGGTAGCGGGGGATACGCAGTATTTT.

The rearrangement uses TRBV14 and TRBJ2-7; 8 positions match TRBD1. The CDR3 spans 15 residues. The J segment lost 0 bases and the V segment lost 6 bases, leaving 7 bases of the junction unmatched. Looked up from germline, CDR1 is SGHDN and CDR2 is FVKESK. CDR3 residues: CASSRRDRSSYEQYF. As DNA, the CDR3 is TGTGCCAGCAGTCGCCGGGACAGGTCCTCCTACGAGCAGTACTTC.

The chain links TRBV28 to TRBJ2-5; possible D gene TRBD2, 7 bases. V lost 1 base and J 5 bases, leaving 17 bases between the germline ends. The CDR3 length is 16 residues. Germline CDR1 MDHEN, CDR2 SYDVKM. The CDR3 coding sequence is TGTGCCAGCAGTTTATTACCCCGGGGAGGGGGGGAGACCCAGTACTTC. Residues: CASSLLPRGGGETQYF.

As DNA, the CDR3 is TGTGCCAGCAGTTTCCTTCTTCTGGGCGGGGGCACTGAAGCTTTCTTT. Encoded protein: CASSFLLLGGGTEAFF. The chain couples TRBV28 to TRBJ1-1, with D possibly TRBD1 on 5 matching bases. The V end lost 3 bases, the J end lost 4 bases, and 18 bases lay between the germline ends. This CDR3 has 16 residues. Germline V gene sequence: CDR1 MDHEN, CDR2 SYDVKM. Drawing the rest from reference TRBV28 and TRBJ1-1, the complete variable domain is DVKVTQSSRYLVKRTGEKVFLECVQDMDHENMFWYRQDPGLGLRLIYFSYDVKMKEKGDIPEGYSVSREKKERFSLILESASTNQTSMYLCASSFLLLGGGTEAFFGQGTRLTVV.

The chain combines TRBV6-1 with TRBJ2-1; the D gene is possibly TRBD1 (6 bases). V lost 7 bases and J lost 2, with 15 bases in between. The CDR3 has 15 amino acids. The germline CDR1 and CDR2 sequences are MNHNS and SASEGT. The CDR3 sequence: CASIKGQSTYNEQFF. DNA of the CDR3: TGTGCCAGCATTAAAGGACAGTCAACCTACAATGAGCAGTTCTTC.

This clone was found a few times. The chain links TRBV27 to TRBJ2-3; 12 bases are a match to TRBD2. The CDR3 consists of 22 residues. Germline loops: CDR1 MNHEY, CDR2 SMNVEV (reference sequence). Trimming removed 6 bases from V and 0 bases from J; junction bases left unmatched: 22. CDR3 bases: TGTGCCAGCAGCTCACGGGACGCAGGAAGACTAGCGGGAGCCCCTAGCACAGATACGCAGTATTTT. This sequence encodes CASSSRDAGRLAGAPSTDTQYF.

This rearrangement joins TRBV5-8 to TRBJ1-1; D may be TRBD1 (6 bases). Germline V CDR1 and CDR2: SGHTS, YDEGEE. This CDR3 has 14 amino acids. Deletions cut 1 base from V and 1 base from J, with 8 bases between. In DNA form, the CDR3 reads TGTGCCAGCAGCTTGCACAGGGAGAACACTGAAGCTTTCTTT. As protein: CASSLHRENTEAFF.

The chain employs TRBV4-1 and TRBJ2-2; maybe TRBD2 (6 bases). CDR3 length equals 15 residues. CDR1 and CDR2 (germline): MGHRA, YSYEKL. V was cut by 7 bases and J by 6 bases, with 18 bases left in between. In nucleotides, the CDR3 is TGCGCCAGCACCACGGTGGGGGGTCGGGCCGGGGAGCTGTTTTTT. It yields the protein CASTTVGGRAGELFF.

This sequence joins TRBV7-9 and TRBJ1-1; D is uncertain. With 3 bases removed from V and 9 bases from J, the gap between germline ends came to 8 bases. The CDR3 sequence is 11 residues long. The germline gives CDR1 SEHNR, CDR2 FQNEAQ (reference sequence). The CDR3 region is CASSFGDKAFF. The CDR3, as DNA: TGTGCCAGCAGCTTCGGTGATAAAGCTTTCTTT.

The chain links TRBV5-1 to TRBJ2-1, with 9 bases lining up with TRBD2. Looked up from germline, CDR1 is SGHRS and CDR2 is YFSETQ. The CDR3 runs 17 residues. V trimming: 1 base; J trimming: 8 bases; junction bases outside the gene matches: 13. The CDR3 loop reads CASSLHPGASGIDEQFF. The DNA for the CDR3 is TGCGCCAGCAGCTTGCACCCAGGAGCTAGCGGGATAGATGAGCAGTTCTTC.

This chain joins TRBV12-5 and TRBJ2-2; D is unclear. CDR3 length equals 13 residues. Germline lookup yields CDR1 LGHNT and CDR2 FRNRAP. V dropped 8 bases and J dropped 9 bases, with 16 bases sitting between them. The CDR3 spells CASKNLESRELFF. The CDR3 DNA sequence: TGTGCTAGTAAGAACCTAGAGTCGAGGGAGCTGTTTTTT.

The chain joins TRBV6-5 to TRBJ2-7; a weak D match, TRBD2 (5 bases). The CDR3 covers 15 residues. V lost 5 bases and J 4 bases, leaving 18 bases between the germline ends. Germline V gene sequence: CDR1 MNHEY, CDR2 SVGAGI. Here the CDR3 DNA reads TGTGCCAGCAGTCCCTCCCTCGGGGTGAGTTACGAGCAGTACTTC. It codes for CASSPSLGVSYEQYF.

This chain joins TRBV5-5 and TRBJ2-1; TRBD2 matches at 9 bases. Germline CDR1 SGHKS, CDR2 YYEKEE (reference sequence). V lost 4 bases to trimming and J lost 0 bases; unmatched junction nucleotides: 8. The CDR3 runs 17 residues. CDR3 sequence reads: CASSRLISGSSYNEQFF. The CDR3 DNA reads TGTGCCAGCAGCCGGCTCATTAGCGGGAGCTCCTACAATGAGCAGTTCTTC.

This clone was picked up a small number of times. The V and J genes are TRBV10-3 and TRBJ1-2; 8 bases line up with TRBD1. The germline gives CDR1 ENHRY, CDR2 SYGVKD. This CDR3 has 14 residues. J was trimmed by 4 bases and V by 7 bases; bases with no gene match: 8. CDR3 loop: CAITRGQEGYGYTF. CDR3 nucleotides: TGTGCCATCACCAGGGGGCAGGAGGGCTATGGCTACACCTTC.